This TCR beta chain emerged from a study of cytomegalovirus exposure and HLA in healthy donors. CDR1 and CDR2 (germline): KGHSH, LQKENI. Trimming removed 3 bases from V and 6 bases from J; junction bases left unmatched: 4. The CDR3 runs 14 residues. PCR primers comprised 60 Vbeta and 13 Jbeta primers. This table comes from immunoSEQ multiplex PCR, and its TCRdb copy is limited to in-frame clones, with some not included. The table has around 200,000 clones, 70% to 85% seen once. V gene TRBV18 combines with J gene TRBJ1-4, with 7 bases matching TRBD1. This sequence was found in a girl aged 2 to 10 in good health and CMV-seropositive. The sample comprised PBMCs. This chain's CDR3 is CASSPDREDEKLFF. The CDR3 coding sequence is TGTGCCAGCTCACCCGACAGGGAGGATGAAAAACTGTTTTTT.